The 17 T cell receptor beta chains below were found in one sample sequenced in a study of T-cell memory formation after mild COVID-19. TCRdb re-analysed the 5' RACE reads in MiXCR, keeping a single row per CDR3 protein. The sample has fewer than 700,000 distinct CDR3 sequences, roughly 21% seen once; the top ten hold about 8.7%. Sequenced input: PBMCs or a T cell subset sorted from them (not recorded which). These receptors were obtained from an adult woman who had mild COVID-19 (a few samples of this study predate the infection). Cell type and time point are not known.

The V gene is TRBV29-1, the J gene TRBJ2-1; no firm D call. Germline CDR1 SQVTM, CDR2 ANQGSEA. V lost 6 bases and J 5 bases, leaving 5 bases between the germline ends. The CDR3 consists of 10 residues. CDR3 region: CSVVNNEQFF. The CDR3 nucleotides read TGCAGCGTCGTAAACAATGAGCAGTTCTTC.

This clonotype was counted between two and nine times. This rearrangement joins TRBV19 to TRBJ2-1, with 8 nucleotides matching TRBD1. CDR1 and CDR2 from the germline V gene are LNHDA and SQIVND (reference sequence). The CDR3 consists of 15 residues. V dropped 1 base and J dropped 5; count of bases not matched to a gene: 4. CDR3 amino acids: CASSIATGVHNEQFF. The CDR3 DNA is TGTGCCAGTAGTATAGCGACAGGGGTCCACAATGAGCAGTTCTTC.

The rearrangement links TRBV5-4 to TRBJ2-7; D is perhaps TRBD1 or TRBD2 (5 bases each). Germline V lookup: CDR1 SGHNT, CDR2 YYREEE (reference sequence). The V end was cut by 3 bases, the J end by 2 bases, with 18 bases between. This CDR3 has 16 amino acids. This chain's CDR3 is CASSSSAGTATYEQYF. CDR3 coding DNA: TGTGCCAGCAGCTCGTCCGCCGGGACGGCTACCTACGAGCAGTACTTC.

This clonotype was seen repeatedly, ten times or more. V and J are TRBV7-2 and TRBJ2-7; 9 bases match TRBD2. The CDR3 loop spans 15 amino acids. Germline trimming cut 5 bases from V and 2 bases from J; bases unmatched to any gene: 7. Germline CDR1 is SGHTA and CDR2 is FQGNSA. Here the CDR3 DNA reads TGTGCCAGCAGCAAGGCTAGCGGGGCCCCCTACGAGCAGTACTTC. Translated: CASSKASGAPYEQYF.

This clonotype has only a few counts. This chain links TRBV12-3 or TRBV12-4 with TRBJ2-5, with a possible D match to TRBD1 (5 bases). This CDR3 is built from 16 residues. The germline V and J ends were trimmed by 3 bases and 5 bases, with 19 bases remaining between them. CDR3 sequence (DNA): TGTGCCAGCAGTTTCCGCCCCCTGGGCAGGGCCGAGACCCAGTACTTC. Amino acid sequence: CASSFRPLGRAETQYF.

The CDR3: CAISEPTAPVVGMDTQYF. The DNA of the CDR3 is TGTGCCATCAGTGAGCCCACGGCTCCGGTGGTGGGGATGGATACGCAGTATTTT. V usage is TRBV10-3 and J usage is TRBJ2-3; no clear D. This CDR3 is 18 amino acids long. In germline, CDR1 is ENHRY, CDR2 SYGVKD. The ends were cut back, 2 bases at V and 6 bases at J, with 24 bases in the middle.

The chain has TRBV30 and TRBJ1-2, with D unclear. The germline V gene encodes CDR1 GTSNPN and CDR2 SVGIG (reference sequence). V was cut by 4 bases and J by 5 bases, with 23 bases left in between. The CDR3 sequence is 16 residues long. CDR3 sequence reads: CAWTQEAGSRAYGYTF. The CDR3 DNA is TGTGCCTGGACCCAGGAGGCCGGATCTAGGGCGTATGGCTACACCTTC.

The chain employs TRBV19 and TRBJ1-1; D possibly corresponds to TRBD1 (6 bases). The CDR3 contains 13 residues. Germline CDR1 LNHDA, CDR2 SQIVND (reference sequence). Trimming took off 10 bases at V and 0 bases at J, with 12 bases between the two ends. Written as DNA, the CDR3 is TGTGCCACAAGACAGGCCTTGAACACTGAAGCTTTCTTT. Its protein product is CATRQALNTEAFF.

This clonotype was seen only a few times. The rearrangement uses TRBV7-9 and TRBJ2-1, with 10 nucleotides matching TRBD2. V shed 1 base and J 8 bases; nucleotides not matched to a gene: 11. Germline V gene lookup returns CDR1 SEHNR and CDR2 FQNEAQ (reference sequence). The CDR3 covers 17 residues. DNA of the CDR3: TGTGCCAGCAGCTTAGGTTCTAGGGCTAGCGGGAGCGATGAGCAGTTCTTC. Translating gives CASSLGSRASGSDEQFF.

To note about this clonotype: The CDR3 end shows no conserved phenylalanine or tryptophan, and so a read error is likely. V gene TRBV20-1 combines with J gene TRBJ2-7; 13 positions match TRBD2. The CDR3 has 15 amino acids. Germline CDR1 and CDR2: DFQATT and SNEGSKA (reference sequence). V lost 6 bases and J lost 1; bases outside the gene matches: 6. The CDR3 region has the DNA TGCAGTGCAAACCCGGGACTAGCGGGATCCTACGAGCAGTACATC. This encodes CSANPGLAGSYEQYI.

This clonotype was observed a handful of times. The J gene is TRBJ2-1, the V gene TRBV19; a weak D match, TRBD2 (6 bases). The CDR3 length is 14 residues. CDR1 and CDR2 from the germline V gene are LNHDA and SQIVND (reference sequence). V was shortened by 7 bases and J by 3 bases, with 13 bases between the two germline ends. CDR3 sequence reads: CASKEAGHYNEQFF. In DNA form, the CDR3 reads TGTGCCAGTAAAGAAGCGGGCCACTACAATGAGCAGTTCTTC.

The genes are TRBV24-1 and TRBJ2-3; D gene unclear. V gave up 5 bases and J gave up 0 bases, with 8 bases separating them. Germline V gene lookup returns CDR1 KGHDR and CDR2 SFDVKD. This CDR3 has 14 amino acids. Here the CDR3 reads CATSVGESTDTQYF. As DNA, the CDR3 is TGTGCCACCAGTGTCGGCGAGAGCACAGATACGCAGTATTTT.

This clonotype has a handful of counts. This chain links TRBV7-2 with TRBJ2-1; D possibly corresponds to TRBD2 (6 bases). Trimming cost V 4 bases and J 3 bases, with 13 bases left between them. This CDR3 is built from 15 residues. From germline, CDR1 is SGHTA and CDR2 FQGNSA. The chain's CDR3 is CASSSGGTHYNEQFF. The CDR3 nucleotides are TGTGCCAGCAGCTCCGGCGGGACTCACTACAATGAGCAGTTCTTC.

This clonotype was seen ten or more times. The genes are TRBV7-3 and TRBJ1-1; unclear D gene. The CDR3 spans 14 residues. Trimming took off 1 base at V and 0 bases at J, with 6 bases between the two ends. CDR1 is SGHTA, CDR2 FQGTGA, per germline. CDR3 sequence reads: CASSLRGLNTEAFF. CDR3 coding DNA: TGTGCCAGCAGCTTAAGAGGGTTGAACACTGAAGCTTTCTTT. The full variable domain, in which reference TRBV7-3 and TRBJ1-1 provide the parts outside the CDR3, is GAGVSQTPSNKVTEKGKYVELRCDPISGHTALYWYRQSLGQGPEFLIYFQGTGAADDSGLPNDRFFAVRPEGSVSTLKIQRTERGDSAVYLCASSLRGLNTEAFFGQGTRLTVV.

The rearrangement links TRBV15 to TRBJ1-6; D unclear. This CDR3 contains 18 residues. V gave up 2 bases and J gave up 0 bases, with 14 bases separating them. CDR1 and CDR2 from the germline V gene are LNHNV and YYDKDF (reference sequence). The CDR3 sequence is CATSRTGMGSSYNSPLHF. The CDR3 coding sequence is TGTGCCACCAGCAGAACCGGCATGGGGAGCTCCTATAATTCACCCCTCCACTTT.

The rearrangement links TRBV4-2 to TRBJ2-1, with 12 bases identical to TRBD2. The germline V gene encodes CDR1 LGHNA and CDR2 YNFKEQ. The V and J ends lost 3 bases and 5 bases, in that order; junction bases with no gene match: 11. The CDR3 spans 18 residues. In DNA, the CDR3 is TGTGCCAGCAGCCATCCGACTAGCGGGAGATTATCGGACAATGAGCAGTTCTTC. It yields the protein CASSHPTSGRLSDNEQFF.

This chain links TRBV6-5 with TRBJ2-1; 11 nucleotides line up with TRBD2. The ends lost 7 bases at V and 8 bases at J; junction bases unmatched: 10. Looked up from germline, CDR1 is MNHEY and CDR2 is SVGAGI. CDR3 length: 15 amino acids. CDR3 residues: CASKTRGTSGHEQFF. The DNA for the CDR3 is TGTGCCAGCAAGACAAGGGGGACTAGCGGTCATGAGCAGTTCTTC.